The rows below give T cell receptor beta chains drawn from one sample of a study of OX40 agonist ivuxolimab in advanced cancers. Using immunoSEQ multiplex PCR, the repertoire was profiled, and TCRdb retains in-frame clones only, with some absent. Of tens of thousands of clones listed, about 91% are singletons. Specimen: CD4+ or CD8+ T cells sorted from blood, collected in a trial of the OX40 agonist ivuxolimab. The receptors here all came from an adult with an advanced solid tumor such as melanoma, head and neck, liver or kidney cancer. Each CDR3 is given with its conserved first and last residue. D genes are given only for firm matches. A clone size is listed for some rows: how often the clone was seen (once, few, many), or a class if it is expanded.

D | J | size | V | DNA | CDR3
TRBD2 | TRBJ2-1 | . | TRBV9 | TGTGCCAGCAGCGGGACCGGGACTAGCTACAATGAGCAGTTCTTC | CASSGTGTSYNEQFF
TRBD1 | TRBJ1-5 | . | TRBV28 | TGTGCCACCCTCGGGACAGCATATAGCAATCAGCCCCAGCATTTT | CATLGTAYSNQPQHF
TRBD2 | TRBJ2-1 | . | TRBV15 | TGTGCCACCAGCAGAACGCCAACTAGCGGGAGAGAGGAGCAGTTCTTC | CATSRTPTSGREEQFF
. | TRBJ2-2 | . | TRBV27 | TGTGCCACCAGAGAGCTTTACGGGGAGCTGTTTTTT | CATRELYGELFF
TRBD1 | TRBJ2-1 | . | TRBV5-6 | TGTGCCAGCCGCGACCTCGGGACAGGGAACAATGAGCAGTTCTTC | CASRDLGTGNNEQFF
TRBD2 | TRBJ2-3 | . | TRBV4-3 | TGCGCCAGCAGCCAAGACCGGACTAGCGGTACAGATACGCAGTATTTT | CASSQDRTSGTDTQYF
. | TRBJ2-1 | . | TRBV5-6 | TGTGCCAGCAGCTCCGGGCCCGCAGGGGAGTTCTTC | CASSSGPAGEFF
TRBD1 | TRBJ2-7 | . | TRBV6-4 | TGTGCCAGCAGTGAATACCGGGACAGGGTGATCGAGCAGTACTTC | CASSEYRDRVIEQYF
TRBD2 | TRBJ2-7 | . | TRBV5-1 | TGCGCCAGCAAACTAGCGGGAAGCTACGAGCAGTACTTC | CASKLAGSYEQYF
TRBD2 | TRBJ2-5 | once | TRBV7-6 | TGTGCCAGCAGCTTAGGGTCGGGGGGGCGCGAGACCCAGTACTTC | CASSLGSGGRETQYF
. | TRBJ2-3 | . | TRBV2 | TGTGCCACTTCCGGGACTGACACAGATACGCAGTATTTT | CATSGTDTDTQYF
. | TRBJ2-5 | . | TRBV28 | TGTGCCAGCAGTTCCTCGCGCCAGGAAGAGACCCAGTACTTC | CASSSSRQEETQYF
TRBD1 | TRBJ2-2 | . | TRBV13 | TGTGCCAGCAGCTTAGCAGGGGGCCTCGCCGGGGAGCTGTTTTTT | CASSLAGGLAGELFF
. | TRBJ2-1 | . | TRBV11-2 | TGTGCCAGCAGCTTCCGGACGGGATGGGCTTACAATGAGCAGTTCTTC | CASSFRTGWAYNEQFF
TRBD1 | TRBJ1-6 | . | TRBV27 | TGTGCCAGCAGTTATGTCGGGACAGCGAATTCACCCCTCCACTTT | CASSYVGTANSPLHF
TRBD1 | TRBJ2-7 | . | TRBV4-1 | TGCGCCAGCAGTCCTGGGACAGGGAGCACCTACGAGCAGTACTTC | CASSPGTGSTYEQYF
. | TRBJ2-3 | . | TRBV6-1 | TGTGCCAGCAGTGACAGGGACGGACCAGATACGCAGTATTTT | CASSDRDGPDTQYF
. | TRBJ2-1 | . | TRBV5-6 | TGTGCCAGCAGCTTGGGAGATTGGGGTGAGCAGTTCTTC | CASSLGDWGEQFF
. | TRBJ2-7 | once | TRBV7-8 | TGTGCCAGCAGCGCTGGTCCAGCCTACGAGCAGTACTTC | CASSAGPAYEQYF
TRBD1 | TRBJ2-7 | . | TRBV6-6 | TGTGCCAGCAGCTCCGGGACAGGGACCTACGAGCAGTACTTC | CASSSGTGTYEQYF
. | TRBJ2-7 | . | TRBV11-3 | TGTGCCAGCAGCTTACCCTCATTCTACGAGCAGTACTTC | CASSLPSFYEQYF
TRBD1 | TRBJ1-1 | . | TRBV7-9 | TGTGCCAGCAGCTTAGGGATCACAGGGGAGACTGAAGCTTTCTTT | CASSLGITGETEAFF
TRBD1 | TRBJ1-2 | . | TRBV7-3 | TGTGCCAGCAGCCCAGGGACAGAGACTAACTATGGCTACACCTTC | CASSPGTETNYGYTF
. | TRBJ2-1 | . | TRBV19 | TGTGCCAGTACGGGGAGCTTTGATGAGCAGTTCTTC | CASTGSFDEQFF
. | TRBJ2-2 | . | TRBV10-2 | TGCGCCAGCAGGTCTACAGGGTCGAACACCGGGGAGCTGTTTTTT | CASRSTGSNTGELFF
. | TRBJ2-1 | . | TRBV11-2 | TGTGCCAGCAGCGGGGCCGGACCCTTCGCCAATGAGCAGTTCTTC | CASSGAGPFANEQFF
. | TRBJ2-3 | . | TRBV7-3 | TGTGCCAGCAGCCGGGACAAGCCTGGCACAGATACGCAGTATTTT | CASSRDKPGTDTQYF
. | TRBJ2-2 | . | TRBV2 | TGTGCCAGCAGTGATTGGGTACCAGCCGGGGAGCTGTTTTTT | CASSDWVPAGELFF
. | TRBJ1-2 | . | TRBV29-1 | TGCAGCGTTGAAGGGTCGGCCTATGGCTACACCTTC | CSVEGSAYGYTF
TRBD2 | TRBJ2-3 | . | TRBV4-3 | TGCGCCAGCAGCCAAGTTGAAATCCTGGTAGCGGGAGGTAGCACAGATACGCAGTATTTT | CASSQVEILVAGGSTDTQYF
TRBD1 | TRBJ2-5 | . | TRBV28 | TGTGCCAGCAGCTCGTACCGACAGGGGGAAAAGACCCAGTACTTC | CASSSYRQGEKTQYF
. | TRBJ2-5 | few | TRBV7-8 | TGTGCCAGCAGCTTAGTGAGTAGCCAAGAGACCCAGTACTTC | CASSLVSSQETQYF
TRBD1 | TRBJ1-4 | . | TRBV28 | TGTGCCAGCAGTTTAACAGGGGGTGAAAAACTGTTTTTT | CASSLTGGEKLFF
. | TRBJ2-3 | once | TRBV7-8 | TGTGCCAGCAGCTCAGCAACGTGGGGCGATACGCAGTATTTT | CASSSATWGDTQYF
. | TRBJ1-5 | . | TRBV19 | TGTGCCAGTAGTCAAGACTATAGCAATCAGCCCCAGCATTTT | CASSQDYSNQPQHF
TRBD2 | TRBJ2-1 | . | TRBV4-1 | TGCGCCAGCAGCCGGGGACTAGCGGGAGTGGAGCAGTTCTTC | CASSRGLAGVEQFF
. | TRBJ2-7 | . | TRBV7-9 | TGTGCCAGCATCCTGGGTGAGGGTTTCCCCTACGAGCAGTACTTC | CASILGEGFPYEQYF